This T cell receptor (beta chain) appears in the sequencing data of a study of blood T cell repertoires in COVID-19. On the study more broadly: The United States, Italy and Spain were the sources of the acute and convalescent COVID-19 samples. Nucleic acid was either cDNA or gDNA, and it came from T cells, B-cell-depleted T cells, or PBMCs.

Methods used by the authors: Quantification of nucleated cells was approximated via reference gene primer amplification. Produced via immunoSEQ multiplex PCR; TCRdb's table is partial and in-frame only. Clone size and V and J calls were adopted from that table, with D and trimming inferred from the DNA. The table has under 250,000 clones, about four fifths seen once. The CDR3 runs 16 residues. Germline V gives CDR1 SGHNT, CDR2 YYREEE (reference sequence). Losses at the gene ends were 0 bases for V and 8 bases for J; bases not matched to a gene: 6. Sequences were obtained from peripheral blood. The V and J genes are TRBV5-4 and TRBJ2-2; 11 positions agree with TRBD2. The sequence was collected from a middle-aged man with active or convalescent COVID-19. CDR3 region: CASSLAATSGKGELFF. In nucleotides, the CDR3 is TGTGCCAGCAGCTTGGCTGCGACTAGCGGGAAGGGGGAGCTGTTTTTT.